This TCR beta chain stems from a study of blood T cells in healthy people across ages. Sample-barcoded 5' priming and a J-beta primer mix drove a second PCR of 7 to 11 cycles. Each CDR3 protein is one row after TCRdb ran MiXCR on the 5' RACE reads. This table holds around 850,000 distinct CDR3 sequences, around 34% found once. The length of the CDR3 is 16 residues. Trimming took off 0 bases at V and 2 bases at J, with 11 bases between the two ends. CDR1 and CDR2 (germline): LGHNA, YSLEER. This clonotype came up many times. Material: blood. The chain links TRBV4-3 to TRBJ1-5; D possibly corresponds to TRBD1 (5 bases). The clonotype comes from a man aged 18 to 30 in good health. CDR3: CASSQDMRGGNQPQHF. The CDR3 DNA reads TGCGCCAGCAGCCAAGATATGAGGGGTGGCAATCAGCCCCAGCATTTT.